The sequence of this T cell receptor beta chain was determined in a study of cytomegalovirus exposure and HLA in healthy donors (dated by TCRdb to the late 2010s). For context, the study as a whole: In an earlier analysis of roughly 500 of the donors, 276 Gb of sequence data and about 110 million unique TCR beta sequences from about 180 million T cells were reported. About 280 gigabases of sequencing data and some 85 million unique TCR sequences were included in an early release covering roughly 600 HLA-typed donors. Because of strong linkage in the cohort, roughly five DR-DQ haplotypes were treated as single units for association and clustering. High-throughput TCR immunosequencing, statistical association of individual TCRs with disease status, and machine learning were combined to predict cytomegalovirus infection status. An earlier analysis of around 580 of the donors used high-throughput TCR beta sequencing to judge whether each TCR beta V gene segment behaved as functional or pseudogenic. The study aimed to test whether signatures of past pathogen exposure could be identified by cataloging public T cell receptors. A separate validation cohort of roughly 130 different subjects was used in addition to the roughly 720-subject first cohort. A later genetic analysis took genome-wide SNP genotypes for about three fifths of the roughly 670 donors and used that subset as a discovery cohort. Typing coverage varied by locus: 629-630 donors for A, B, C, DRB1 and DQB1; more than 500 for DQA1; nearly 610 for DPA1; some 470 for DPB1. Every repertoire in the discovery cohort had been generated on one and the same sequencing platform. Donor age, sex, ethnicity and CMV serostatus were compiled together with the repertoire data. Among the roughly 390 genotyped donors, 75% to 90% belonged to the genetic ancestry cluster associated with self-reported Caucasian donors. The study used immunosequencing to profile the T cell repertoires of under 700 subjects and linked those repertoires to cytomegalovirus serostatus. On average, roughly 200,000 unique TCR beta nucleotide sequences were sequenced per donor among 350 to 400 genotyped donors of the cohort, with around 19% of those sequences being non-productive. Class I and class II HLA loci were covered by the typing at four-digit resolution. Rather than drawing on any new phenotypic data, the later analysis identified candidate immune exposures from TCR beta sequences and the way those sequences occurred across donors. A later analysis re-examined previously published TCR beta repertoires from just over 650 donors and added high-resolution HLA genotyping to investigate patterns of TCR occurrence. Overall study outcomes, separate from this receptor: A cluster of highly shared sequence variants was judged likely to be a technical artifact of the sequencing pipeline. CMV serostatus was the only immune exposure information available for the cohort. At a false discovery rate of 0.05, a later analysis linked about 17,000 TCR beta sequences to specific HLA alleles. A later genetic analysis reported fewer N-insertions in productive TCRs among donors in an Asian-associated ancestry cluster than the roughly 670-donor mean. The study gave a list of under 200 TCR beta chains associated with cytomegalovirus. According to the authors, the approach could potentially be generalized to other disease states and immunological phenotypes. A further reported finding was that TCR beta sequences accurately predicted the HLA-A and HLA-B alleles for most subjects in the first cohort. Across donors, most TCR sequences were observed very rarely, whereas some public TCRs were present in many individuals. HLA typing was unavailable for some donors at each locus, so association tests used only the typed subset. Several of the top co-occurrence clusters appeared to be linked to parvovirus B19, influenza, CMV and Epstein-Barr virus, according to a later analysis. In this cohort, only TCR beta chains were sequenced, and detectable features were limited by the absence of alpha or paired-chain data. In vitro tests confirmed that a few of the cytomegalovirus-associated TCR beta chains recognize cytomegalovirus antigens. Roughly uniform sequencing depth across donors was assumed in presence/absence analyses, although this assumption may not hold. When HLA alleles, especially DR and DQ, strongly co-occurred, attributing TCR associations to individual alleles was difficult. In a later genetic analysis, a missense DCLRE1C variant was associated with V-gene and J-gene trimming of TCR beta chains, and the association was replicated in an independent cohort. In an earlier analysis of fewer than 700 of the donors, most TCR beta V segments appeared in productive rearrangements about 87% or about 30% of the time, broadly matching IMGT annotations. Because counts were too low, roughly 16 rarely observed V segments, including chromosome 9 orphons, were excluded from the earlier analysis of under 650 of the donors. Correlated functional status among segregating V segments might be attributable to linkage disequilibrium, but an unknown experimental factor could not be ruled out. According to a later analysis, most CMV-associated TCR beta chains appeared to be HLA-restricted, and the HLA associations seemed to be driven largely by CMV exposure. Cytomegalovirus status was reported to be diagnosed by the classifier with high specificity and sensitivity in both the original and validation cohorts. Some IMGT-functional V segments, including TRBV6-2 and TRBV6-3, could not be told apart with the 87-base-pair reads, so those segments were excluded. Compared with equally common non-associated chains, HLA-associated TCR beta chains in a later analysis were more clonally expanded and had lower generation probabilities. A later analysis found that TCR association rates varied across HLA loci, with DRB1 alleles showing the most associated TCRs and HLA-C alleles the fewest.

On this clone itself: The antigen it recognizes is unknown. Base qualities are not at hand, and no much larger clone is one base apart.

The library was produced with the immunoSEQ multiplex PCR assay. A mixture of 60 forward primers for TCR Vbeta segments and 13 reverse primers for TCR Jbeta segments was used in the multiplex PCR. The CDR3 region of rearranged TCR beta genes was amplified from genomic DNA by a multiplex PCR assay. The amplified TCR beta libraries were sequenced on the Illumina HiSeq System as 87-base-pair reads. The published analysis was carried out like this. A later analysis counted tens of millions of unique TCR beta chains across the 500 to 850 repertoires, and 10 million to 12 million of these chains were shared by at least two donors. Raw reads were error-corrected and collapsed into unique sequences by a nearest-neighbor algorithm in which closely related sequences were merged to remove PCR and sequencing errors. Alignment of CDR3 sequences to IMGT reference sequences was used to assign V, D and J gene segments. For a sequence to be retained, a match of at least six nucleotides to both a V gene segment and a J gene segment was required. A rearrangement was called productive if the CDR3 had no stop codons and remained in frame with V and J, and every other rearrangement was called non-productive. CDR3 was defined by IMGT convention, running from the second conserved V-encoded cysteine to the conserved J-encoded phenylalanine. The earlier analysis of some 600 of the donors excluded sequences that lacked an unambiguous match to a single V gene segment. An earlier analysis of over 450 of the donors classified V segments as functional when productive rearrangements were above 56.7% and as segregating when the standard deviation between donors was above 5%. To diagnose cytomegalovirus status from the catalog of TCR beta chain sequences, a statistical classification framework was built. In a later analysis, TCR nucleotide sequences were compared against IMGT/GENE-DB human TR gene sequences so that V and J genes could be assigned. Using the TCRdist pipeline, a later analysis assigned CDR3 sequences along with most-parsimonious VDJ recombination scenarios. In a later analysis, each TCR beta chain was defined by its CDR3 amino acid sequence together with its V-gene family, and reads without a unique V-gene family were excluded. In a later analysis, fewer than 600 highly shared, low-generation-probability nucleotide sequences were removed to address suspected cross-contamination and a sequencing artifact. In a later analysis, a clonal expansion index was calculated for each public chain from normalized within-repertoire ranks of inferred template counts. In a later analysis, generation probabilities were computed using a VDJ recombination model fitted to out-of-frame rearrangements, and the results were checked against IGoR. In a later analysis, hypergeometric tests were used to score TCR-TCR, TCR-HLA and TCR-CMV co-occurrence, with a repertoire-size bias correction applied to TCR pairs. A later analysis estimated false discovery rates by permuting HLA or CMV assignments 20 times. In a later analysis, co-occurring TCRs were grouped with DBSCAN, and TCRdist sequence similarity was added when clustering was performed within HLA-allele-positive subsets. Co-occurrence clustering excluded repertoires with fewer than 30,000 or more than 120,000 public chains, plus five with anomalous nucleotide sharing. Held by TCRdb, this immuneACCESS table contains in-frame sequences only and omits some clones. Under half of the omission traces to an unresolved V gene where checked; the cause of the rest is unknown. V and J calls and clone size follow that table, whereas D and trimming were derived from the DNA. Across this sample there are roughly 190,000 clones, with over 70% seen only once. About 1.7% of the sample is held by the ten biggest clonotypes.

The cohort consisted of some 730 healthy bone marrow donors. At the time of sampling, every cohort member was nominally healthy, though immune exposures that went unrecorded were likely present. The donor tested CMV seropositive and was one of the 289 seropositive cohort members. Every donor gave a peripheral blood sample, and the peripheral blood mononuclear cells from that sample were used for TCR beta sequencing. Genomic DNA extraction from the blood cell samples was performed with the Qiagen DNeasy Blood Extraction Kit. The germline V and J ends show losses of 5 bases and 6 bases respectively, and no gene match explains 7 bases of the junction. The germline V gene specifies SGHAT as CDR1 and FQNNGV as CDR2. The CDR3 has 13 amino acids, counting the end cysteine and phenylalanine. The read is trimmed to its CDR3 DNA, 39 bases read in frame from base 1.

The specimen sequenced was PBMCs. This TCR came from a middle-aged man in good health and CMV-seropositive. This receptor chain uses TRBV11-2 and TRBJ2-7; the central 7 bases match TRBD1. Here the CDR3 is given as CASSANRGGEQYF. The nucleotides read TGTGCCAGCAGCGCCAACAGGGGCGGCGAGCAGTACTTC.